This record covers a single TCR beta chain. Its antigen specificity is not known. The input lacks base qualities; no much larger clone sits a single base away. This entry belongs to a study of T cell responses to AZD1222 COVID-19 vaccine (dated by TCRdb to 2020 to 2023). Study-wide context: Because spike-specific TCR depth and breadth did not differ between the two schedules, AZD1222 recipients who got a second dose at roughly 4 weeks were pooled with those who got a second dose at roughly 12 weeks. TCR sequencing covered fewer than 250 trial participants: 207 given two doses of AZD1222 and 26 given two doses of MenACWY control vaccine. Trial participants were enrolled into age subgroups of 18-55, 56-69 and 70-plus years, which contained approximately 150, 30 and 60 TCR-sequenced participants, respectively.

Reading the label with the study, this specimen's time point is: baseline before first vaccination. Vaccinee samples came from UK trials COV001 and COV002, including a single-blind randomized controlled phase 2/3 trial of AZD1222 (ChAdOx1 nCoV-19) in healthy adults. For TCRbeta chain sequencing, PBMC samples from trial participants were taken at day 0 and at day 28 after the second dose. General findings and caveats noted by the study authors: The whole spike protein was spanned by vaccine-associated CD4 TCRs, and dominant responses were seen in regions 160-218 and 743-854. Most participants were white British and females outnumbered males, and the authors suggested that clonal diversity may have been underestimated. Conclusions about previously exposed vaccinees are limited because only five to seven AZD1222 recipients were SARS-CoV-2 seropositive at baseline. After two AZD1222 doses, spike-specific TCR breadth and depth were significantly higher than at day 0 and than in MenACWY recipients. Because no day 14 peak-response samples were available, the repertoires could be characterized only after the peak T cell response. In the small 56-69-year group, the increase in depth fell short of significance, most likely because of low power. Nearly half of unique spike-specific TCRs reportedly recognized epitopes outside regions mutated in the B.1.351 and B.1.1.7 variants.

The CDR3 regions of human TCRbeta chains were analyzed by immunosequencing. On the study's bioinformatics: TCRs in the repertoires were matched against a reference library of SARS-CoV-2-specific TCRs that had been generated with the MIRA antigen-specificity platform. Breadth was defined as the fraction of unique TCRs that were SARS-CoV-2-associated, and depth was defined as the fraction of total T cells that were SARS-CoV-2-associated. Each spike-specific TCR was assigned to its reactive spike region and to a CD4 or CD8 class using the MIRA data. Log10-transformed breadth and depth values were compared by one-way ANOVA with Sidak's multiple comparisons tests. TCRdb holds this immuneACCESS table with in-frame rearrangements only. Some clones are missing; in checked studies, unresolved V genes explain under half, and the rest has no known cause. The V and J calls and clone size were taken over from that table, and D and trimming were inferred from the DNA. Recorded for this sample are tens of thousands of clones; about 85% of them occurred a single time. About 13% of the sample rests with the top ten.

The germline V gene (reference sequence) sets CDR1 to LNHDA and CDR2 to SQIVND. There are 16 amino acids in the CDR3, from cysteine to phenylalanine inclusive. The DNA shown is the 48-base CDR3, in frame from base 1. Cut back by 1 base and 4 bases, the V and J ends lie 14 bases apart. This sequence uses TRBV19 and TRBJ1-5; TRBD1 is a possible D gene, resting on 5 matching bases. Here the sequenced sample was peripheral blood, taken on day 0 of AZD1222 vaccination. This sequence was found in an adult in good health. The base sequence is TGTGCCAGTAGTATAGTCGGGCAGGGCGGGAATCAGCCCCAGCATTTT. This is translated as CASSIVGQGGNQPQHF.